These 23 T cell receptor beta chains share one sample of origin, sequenced in a study of shared clonotypes between healthy human individuals. Profiled with immunoSEQ multiplex PCR; TCRdb holds only in-frame clones, not every one. Of about 2.3 million clones in the sample, just over 90% were seen once. Sequenced input: naive CD4+ T cells from PBMCs. As for subset: CD45RA+ positively selected. The receptors derive from a young man in good health. Some clones in this sample may be carry-over from other donors' samples.

This chain connects TRBV28 to TRBJ1-3; D might be TRBD1 (6 bases). Germline lookup yields CDR1 MDHEN and CDR2 SYDVKM. Trimming stripped 4 bases from V and 0 bases from J, with 13 bases between. The CDR3 has 16 residues. Written as DNA, the CDR3 is TGTGCCAGCAGTTCCCCGGGGGCAACCTCTGGAAACACCATATATTTT. Protein: CASSSPGATSGNTIYF.

V is TRBV7-2 and J is TRBJ2-1; D not certain. V was cut by 1 base and J by 10 bases, with 11 bases left in between. Germline V lookup: CDR1 SGHTA, CDR2 FQGNSA. This CDR3 region has 13 residues. The CDR3 sequence: CASSLGGRSEQFF. In DNA form, the CDR3 reads TGTGCCAGCAGCTTAGGCGGACGGTCAGAGCAGTTCTTC.

The V gene is TRBV5-8, the J gene TRBJ2-5, with 10 bases lining up with TRBD1. V gave up 3 bases and J gave up 4 bases; unmatched junction bases: 6. From germline, CDR1 is SGHTS and CDR2 YDEGEE. This CDR3 is 15 amino acids long. Here the CDR3 reads CASSWRDRGGETQYF. Written as DNA, the CDR3 is TGTGCCAGCAGCTGGCGGGACAGGGGTGGAGAGACCCAGTACTTC.

The chain joins TRBV25-1 to TRBJ1-1; D possibly corresponds to TRBD1 (6 bases). CDR3 length: 13 residues. V was clipped by 6 bases and J by 3 bases, with 11 bases between them. In germline, CDR1 is MGHDK, CDR2 SYGVNS. The chain's CDR3 is CASRPGHYTEAFF. CDR3 DNA: TGTGCCAGCAGACCGGGACATTACACTGAAGCTTTCTTT. The variable domain in full, with the rest retrieved from reference TRBV25-1 and TRBJ1-1, is EADIYQTPRYLVIGTGKKITLECSQTMGHDKMYWYQQDPGMELHLIHYSYGVNSTEKGDLSSESTVSRIRTEHFPLTLESARPSHTSQYLCASRPGHYTEAFFGQGTRLTVV.

The rearrangement links TRBV27 to TRBJ2-3, with 9 nucleotides matching TRBD2. This CDR3 has 16 residues. Germline lookup yields CDR1 MNHEY and CDR2 SMNVEV (reference sequence). V was pared by 1 base and J by 1 base, with 3 bases of the junction left unmatched. The CDR3 DNA sequence: TGTGCCAGCAGTTTATACAGGACTAGCGGCACAGATACGCAGTATTTT. Its protein is CASSLYRTSGTDTQYF.

This chain connects TRBV27 to TRBJ1-1; 10 nucleotides line up with TRBD1. Germline loops: CDR1 MNHEY, CDR2 SMNVEV (reference sequence). CDR3 length: 19 amino acids. Trimming took 1 base from V and 3 from J; bases not matched to a gene: 14. CDR3 nucleotide sequence: TGTGCCAGCAGTTTATTTTCGATCTGGACAGGGGGGAGGGACACTGAAGCTTTCTTT. Protein sequence: CASSLFSIWTGGRDTEAFF.

On this clone itself: This sample also contains other DNA sequences that code for the same CDR3. The chain combines TRBV28 with TRBJ1-5; D possibly corresponds to TRBD1 (6 bases). The CDR3 has 15 amino acids. Germline V gives CDR1 MDHEN, CDR2 SYDVKM. Between the trimmed V and J ends, which lost 2 bases and 3 bases, there was a span of 11 bases. The CDR3, as DNA: TGTGCCAGCAGTTTAGGCCAGGGGAACAATCAGCCCCAGCATTTT. Protein sequence: CASSLGQGNNQPQHF.

The chain combines TRBV25-1 with TRBJ2-5; the D gene is possibly TRBD2 (6 bases). Germline values: CDR1 MGHDK, CDR2 SYGVNS. V gave up 2 bases and J gave up 3 bases, with 10 bases separating them. This CDR3 comprises 14 residues. CDR3 in DNA: TGTGCCAGCAGTGAAACTCGGGGGAAAGAGACCCAGTACTTC. It yields the protein CASSETRGKETQYF.

Points on this clone: The junction departs from the called germline gene at one end, perhaps through a read error. The same CDR3 can be traced to other DNA sequences in this sample. The chain is built from TRBV11-3 and TRBJ1-1; D is ambiguous. Germline V gene data show CDR1 as SGHNT and CDR2 as YENEEA. This CDR3 has 12 residues. Here the CDR3 reads CASSLDNTEAFF. CDR3 coding DNA: TGTGCCAGCAGCCTAGACAACACTGAAGCTTTCTTT.

This chain connects TRBV19 to TRBJ2-1; the match to TRBD2 covers 15 bases. The CDR3 has 17 amino acids. Germline V gives CDR1 LNHDA, CDR2 SQIVND (reference sequence). Losses at the gene ends were 3 bases for V and 2 bases for J; bases not matched to a gene: 2. CDR3 in amino acids: CASSIGLAGGPYNEQFF. The CDR3 bases are TGTGCCAGTAGTATTGGACTAGCGGGAGGGCCCTACAATGAGCAGTTCTTC.

This chain joins TRBV7-8 and TRBJ2-1; 8 bases are a match to TRBD2. The CDR3 contains 15 residues. Per the germline V gene, CDR1 is SGHVS and CDR2 is FQNEAQ. V lost 6 bases and J lost 5; bases outside the gene matches: 9. The CDR3 sequence: CASSYGLAGNNEQFF. For the CDR3, the DNA is TGTGCCAGCAGTTACGGCCTAGCGGGCAACAATGAGCAGTTCTTC.

The chain couples TRBV7-8 to TRBJ2-1, with 13 bases identical to TRBD2. There are 15 residues in the CDR3. V lost 4 bases, J lost 12 bases, and 9 bases stayed unmatched. Germline values: CDR1 SGHVS, CDR2 FQNEAQ. CDR3 loop: CASSSVLAGGLGQFF. DNA for the CDR3: TGTGCCAGCAGCTCCGTACTAGCGGGAGGGCTGGGGCAGTTCTTC. The entire variable domain, with the rest obtained from reference TRBV7-8 and TRBJ2-1, is as follows: GAGVSQSPRYKVAKRGQDVALRCDPISGHVSLFWYQQALGQGPEFLTYFQNEAQLDKSGLPSDRFFAERPEGSVSTLKIQRTQQEDSAVYLCASSSVLAGGLGQFFGPGTRLTVL.

The rearrangement uses TRBV6-1 and TRBJ2-7; TRBD2 is a possible D gene (5 bases). Germline lookup yields CDR1 MNHNS and CDR2 SASEGT. The CDR3 loop spans 13 amino acids. Trimming shortened V by 6 bases and J by 7 bases, and 16 bases separated the two germline ends. CDR3 loop: CASSERYGNEQYF. The CDR3 DNA sequence: TGTGCCAGCAGCGAGCGGTATGGTAATGAGCAGTACTTC.

Of note for this clone: Additional DNA sequences in this sample encode the identical CDR3. This chain joins TRBV28 and TRBJ2-7; 10 nucleotides align to TRBD2. The junction had 4 bases not matched to a gene; V was cut back by 2 bases and J by 6 bases. CDR3 length: 14 residues. Germline V gene lookup returns CDR1 MDHEN and CDR2 SYDVKM. The CDR3 DNA reads as TGTGCCAGCAGTTTACTAGCGGGAGTGGGCGAGCAGTACTTC. Translating it yields CASSLLAGVGEQYF.

The rearrangement links TRBV19 to TRBJ1-5; D not resolved. From germline, CDR1 is LNHDA and CDR2 SQIVND (reference sequence). This CDR3 region has 14 residues. V was shortened by 6 bases and J by 7 bases, with 16 bases between the two germline ends. This chain's CDR3 is CASRVGGPGQPQHF. CDR3 nucleotides: TGTGCCAGTAGGGTGGGAGGTCCGGGGCAGCCCCAGCATTTT.

This rearrangement joins TRBV6-1 to TRBJ1-2; D is ambiguous. Trimming took off 3 bases at V and 0 bases at J, with 8 bases between the two ends. This CDR3 is built from 14 residues. Germline CDR1 and CDR2: MNHNS and SASEGT. The CDR3 coding sequence is TGTGCCAGCAGTGATTACAGATCTAACTATGGCTACACCTTC. Amino acids: CASSDYRSNYGYTF.

V and J are TRBV11-3 and TRBJ2-2; possibly TRBD2 for D (6 bases). The CDR3 has 17 residues. Germline values: CDR1 SGHNT, CDR2 YENEEA. The V and J ends lost 1 base and 4 bases respectively, with 16 bases between them. The CDR3 nucleotides read TGTGCCAGCAGCTTAGCGGGAGTTGGACTGGGCACCGGGGAGCTGTTTTTT. Its protein product is CASSLAGVGLGTGELFF.

The J gene is TRBJ2-1, the V gene TRBV7-3, with D perhaps assigned TRBD1 or TRBD2 (5 bases each). The CDR3 length is 14 residues. Germline loops: CDR1 SGHTA, CDR2 FQGTGA. Trimming took off 4 bases at V and 6 bases at J, with 13 bases between the two ends. For the CDR3, the DNA is TGTGCCAGCAGCTCGGGACCGAATACCAATGAGCAGTTCTTC. This translates into CASSSGPNTNEQFF.

V is TRBV7-6 and J is TRBJ2-7, with D perhaps matching TRBD2 (6 bases). Trimming pared 5 bases from V and 3 bases from J, leaving 14 bases between. The CDR3 covers 14 residues. Per germline, CDR1 SGHVS and CDR2 FNYEAQ. DNA for the CDR3: TGTGCCAGCAGCCCCGGCCCAGCGGGCTACGAGCAGTACTTC. Translating it yields CASSPGPAGYEQYF.

The chain couples TRBV7-2 to TRBJ2-7; possibly TRBD2 for D (6 bases). The germline V gene encodes CDR1 SGHTA and CDR2 FQGNSA. V lost 2 bases and J 6 bases, leaving 14 bases between the germline ends. The CDR3 is made up of 14 amino acids. CDR3 residues: CASSLFRESGEQYF. The CDR3 nucleotides are TGTGCCAGCAGCTTATTCCGGGAGAGCGGCGAGCAGTACTTC.

Points on this clone: Other nucleotide sequences from this sample produce the same CDR3. The gene calls are TRBV27 and TRBJ1-2; D is perhaps TRBD1 (5 bases). V was shortened by 0 bases and J by 5 bases, with 7 bases between the two germline ends. There are 13 residues in the CDR3. Germline V gene sequence: CDR1 MNHEY, CDR2 SMNVEV (reference sequence). CDR3 sequence (DNA): TGTGCCAGCAGTTTATCGGGGGGGTATGGCTACACCTTC. Protein product: CASSLSGGYGYTF.

The rearrangement uses TRBV5-1 and TRBJ2-3; D may be TRBD1 or TRBD2 (5 bases each). The CDR3 runs to 16 residues. Germline V lookup: CDR1 SGHRS, CDR2 YFSETQ. V lost 4 bases to trimming and J lost 5 bases, with 20 bases between them. The CDR3 sequence is CASSPPGFGGEDTQYF. In DNA, the CDR3 is TGCGCCAGCAGCCCCCCAGGTTTTGGGGGTGAAGATACGCAGTATTTT.

The chain's CDR3 is CASSKGATAGGEGETQYF. The CDR3 region has the DNA TGTGCCAGCAGCAAGGGGGCAACAGCGGGAGGGGAGGGAGAGACCCAGTACTTC. V is TRBV21-1 and J is TRBJ2-5; the table's TRBD2 call for D was not verified on the DNA. TRBV21-1 is termed a pseudogene. CDR3 length: 18 amino acids.